Listed below are T cell receptor beta chains from one sample, sequenced in a study of T-cell reconstitution after alpha-beta-depleted transplantation in children. TCRdb reprocessed the PCR reads via MiXCR and lists one record per CDR3 protein. The repertoire holds about 580,000 distinct CDR3 sequences, with 23% as singletons. The sample in question was PBMCs, mostly from graft donor cells, obtained 360 days after TCRalphabeta/CD19-depleted stem cell transplant. These receptors were collected from a boy younger than two who had a stem cell transplant for acute myeloid leukemia, so the T cells may come from the graft donor. The CDR3 runs from the conserved cysteine through the conserved F or W. D genes are given only for firm matches. Size is stated for part of the rows, as once, few or many counts, or as a class when the clone is expanded.

j_call d_call clone_size v_call cdr3_aa cdr3_nt
TRBJ1-6 - - TRBV28 CASSLLGRRNSRLHF TGTGCCAGCAGTTTATTAGGGCGGAGAAATTCACGCCTCCACTTT
TRBJ1-2 - - TRBV6-5 CASSYTDSYYGYTF TGTGCCAGCAGTTACACTGACAGCTACTATGGCTACACCTTC
TRBJ2-3 TRBD1 few TRBV5-6 CASSMDRESDTQYF TGTGCCAGCAGCATGGACAGGGAGTCCGATACGCAGTATTTT
TRBJ2-5 - many TRBV20-1 CSARVRALQETQYF TGCAGTGCTAGAGTGAGGGCTCTCCAAGAGACCCAGTACTTC
TRBJ2-6 TRBD1 once TRBV4-1 CASSQGGQGAGANVLTF TGCGCCAGCAGCCAGGGGGGACAGGGTGCTGGGGCCAACGTCCTGACTTTC
TRBJ2-7 - few TRBV20-1 CSASSRDSGRTYEQYF TGCAGTGCTTCAAGCCGGGACTCGGGGCGCACCTACGAGCAGTACTTC
TRBJ2-3 TRBD1 - TRBV24-1 CATSDAPGQLSTDTQYF TGTGCCACCAGTGACGCTCCGGGACAGCTAAGCACAGATACGCAGTATTTT
TRBJ1-2 - few TRBV5-6 CASSSGGAYGYTF TGTGCCAGCAGCTCAGGCGGGGCCTATGGCTACACCTTC
TRBJ2-7 TRBD2 - TRBV15 CATSSSRLAGAYEQYF TGTGCCACCAGCAGTTCTCGACTAGCGGGGGCCTACGAGCAGTACTTC
TRBJ1-1 - many TRBV12-3/TRBV12-4 CASSLERWNTEAFF TGTGCCAGCAGTTTAGAGAGATGGAACACTGAAGCTTTCTTT
TRBJ1-2 TRBD1 many TRBV20-1 CSAQRTGSYGYTF TGCAGTGCTCAAAGGACAGGATCTTATGGCTACACCTTC
TRBJ2-2 - many TRBV12-3/TRBV12-4 CASGQRGSNTGELFF TGTGCCAGTGGACAGCGGGGTTCGAACACCGGGGAGCTGTTTTTT
TRBJ2-2 TRBD1 few TRBV5-1 CASSLVQGAGGELFF TGCGCCAGCAGCTTGGTTCAGGGGGCTGGCGGGGAGCTGTTTTTT
TRBJ2-7 - - TRBV13 CASSLGPQGVSVFYEQYF TGTGCCAGCAGCTTAGGCCCCCAAGGAGTAAGCGTTTTCTACGAGCAGTACTTC
TRBJ2-7 - - TRBV4-3 CASSQEIESTIPYEQYF TGCGCCAGCAGCCAAGAAATCGAAAGTACCATCCCCTACGAGCAGTACTTC
TRBJ2-1 TRBD2 - TRBV3-1 CASSLGLAGVEQFF TGTGCCAGCAGCCTGGGACTAGCGGGGGTTGAGCAGTTCTTC
TRBJ2-3 - - TRBV12-3/TRBV12-4 CASSLAQGPHTDTQYF TGTGCCAGCAGTTTGGCCCAGGGGCCCCACACAGATACGCAGTATTTT
TRBJ2-3 - many TRBV5-1 CASSLQSDTQYF TGCGCCAGCAGCTTACAGTCAGATACGCAGTATTTT
TRBJ1-5 TRBD1 many TRBV12-3/TRBV12-4 CASSLGQGLYQPQHF TGTGCCAGCAGTTTAGGACAGGGGTTGTACCAGCCCCAGCATTTT
TRBJ2-1 - few TRBV5-5 CASNTGRLNYNEQFF TGTGCCAGCAACACCGGACGGCTGAACTACAATGAGCAGTTCTTC
TRBJ1-6 TRBD1 few TRBV20-1 CSAKPTGTVNSPLHF TGCAGTGCTAAACCTACCGGGACAGTTAATTCACCCCTCCACTTT
TRBJ2-1 - few TRBV6-1 CASSPINYNEQFF TGTGCCAGCAGTCCGATCAACTACAATGAGCAGTTCTTC
TRBJ2-2 TRBD2 - TRBV24-1 CATRGPRGGNTGELFF TGTGCCACCAGGGGTCCTCGCGGGGGGAACACCGGGGAGCTGTTTTTT
TRBJ2-5 TRBD2 - TRBV5-6 CASSAGGAKETQYF TGTGCCAGCAGCGCCGGGGGGGCCAAAGAGACCCAGTACTTC
TRBJ2-7 - - TRBV4-3 CASSPNRDPYEQYF TGCGCCAGCAGCCCCAACAGGGACCCCTACGAGCAGTACTTC
TRBJ1-1 - few TRBV27 CASSYDTLNTEAFF TGTGCCAGCAGTTATGACACCTTGAACACTGAAGCTTTCTTT
TRBJ2-1 - - TRBV28 CASSFPLGSSYNEQFF TGTGCCAGCAGTTTTCCATTGGGAAGCTCCTACAATGAGCAGTTCTTC
TRBJ1-2 - - TRBV12-3/TRBV12-4 CASSLGGVGNYGYTF TGTGCCAGCAGTTTAGGTGGGGTTGGCAACTATGGCTACACCTTC
TRBJ1-1 - - TRBV7-9 CASRGSGNTEAFF TGTGCCAGCAGGGGTTCAGGTAACACTGAAGCTTTCTTT
TRBJ2-2 TRBD1 - TRBV7-6 CASSQIAGGVNTGELFF TGTGCCAGCAGTCAAATCGCAGGGGGAGTAAACACCGGGGAGCTGTTTTTT
TRBJ2-2 - - TRBV24-1 CATSDFTGTGNIGELFF TGTGCCACCAGTGATTTTACCGGGACGGGGAATATCGGGGAGCTGTTTTTT
TRBJ1-4 TRBD1 - TRBV7-9 CASSQGQGGEKLFF TGTGCCAGCAGCCAGGGACAGGGTGGTGAAAAACTGTTTTTT
TRBJ2-3 - - TRBV11-3 CASRPGRLISGQKADTQYF TGTGCCAGCCGCCCCGGGCGTCTGATAAGCGGTCAGAAGGCAGATACGCAGTATTTT
TRBJ1-6 - - TRBV6-2/TRBV6-3 CASSWRSGTQPLHF TGTGCCAGCAGTTGGCGTTCAGGGACTCAACCCCTCCACTTT
TRBJ2-3 - - TRBV10-2 CASSDGVASTDTQYF TGCGCCAGCAGTGATGGGGTAGCTAGCACAGATACGCAGTATTTT
TRBJ2-1 - many TRBV12-3/TRBV12-4 CASSLGLAHNEQFF TGTGCCAGCAGTTTAGGGCTAGCGCATAATGAGCAGTTCTTC
TRBJ2-5 - many TRBV7-2 CASSSNAAGQETQYF TGTGCCAGCAGCTCAAACGCCGCGGGGCAAGAGACCCAGTACTTC
TRBJ2-3 - - TRBV7-2 CASSLTGETDTQYF TGTGCCAGCAGCTTAACCGGAGAAACAGATACGCAGTATTTT
TRBJ2-1 - - TRBV12-3/TRBV12-4 CASTIDSREPQFF TGTGCCAGCACCATAGACAGCCGGGAACCCCAGTTCTTC
TRBJ2-1 - many TRBV6-5 CASSYTFGGTEQFF TGTGCCAGCAGCTATACTTTCGGGGGCACCGAGCAGTTCTTC
TRBJ2-7 - - TRBV30 CAWSEGSYEQYF TGTGCCTGGAGTGAAGGGTCCTACGAGCAGTACTTC
TRBJ2-5 - - TRBV10-2 CASRRVGGETQYF TGCGCCAGCAGGAGGGTGGGGGGAGAGACCCAGTACTTC
TRBJ1-3 - - TRBV20-1 CSALKGVTGNTIYF TGCAGTGCTCTAAAAGGGGTAACGGGAAACACCATATATTTT
TRBJ1-2 - many TRBV27 CASMGPLPTGNYGYTF TGTGCCAGCATGGGCCCCCTTCCTACGGGAAACTATGGCTACACCTTC
TRBJ1-2 - few TRBV6-5 CASSYSGGARYGYTF TGTGCCAGCAGTTACTCGGGGGGGGCGAGGTATGGCTACACCTTC
TRBJ1-5 - many TRBV20-1 CSARTAGGRGNQPQHF TGCAGTGCTAGAACTGCCGGGGGGAGAGGCAATCAGCCCCAGCATTTT
TRBJ1-2 - many TRBV29-1 CSVASGAFYGYTF TGCAGCGTTGCATCAGGGGCGTTCTATGGCTACACCTTC
TRBJ2-5 - many TRBV6-6 CASSFRREETQYF TGTGCCAGCAGCTTCCGCAGGGAAGAGACCCAGTACTTC
TRBJ2-3 TRBD2 many TRBV6-5 CASSSGTSWDTQYF TGTGCCAGCAGTTCCGGGACTAGCTGGGATACGCAGTATTTT
TRBJ2-3 TRBD2 many TRBV4-3 CASSQWTSQPLDTQYF TGCGCCAGCAGCCAATGGACTAGCCAACCCCTAGATACGCAGTATTTT
TRBJ2-5 - few TRBV7-2 CASSRGWGGQETQYF TGTGCCAGCAGTCGGGGATGGGGTGGGCAAGAGACCCAGTACTTC
TRBJ1-4 - - TRBV7-2 CASSLGHRSQGEKLFF TGTGCCAGCAGCTTGGGCCACCGCTCCCAGGGGGAAAAACTGTTTTTT
TRBJ2-5 TRBD2 - TRBV20-1 CCARDPWGSGERETQYF TGCTGTGCTAGAGACCCTTGGGGTAGCGGGGAAAGAGAGACCCAGTACTTC
TRBJ2-5 TRBD2 many TRBV20-1 CSAVTGTRKGETQYF TGCAGTGCTGTCACCGGGACTAGAAAAGGAGAGACCCAGTACTTC
TRBJ1-2 TRBD1 - TRBV27 CASMGQGLGYTF TGTGCCAGCATGGGACAGGGGCTTGGCTACACCTTC
TRBJ2-7 - many TRBV12-3/TRBV12-4 CASRAPGDYEQYF TGTGCCAGCAGGGCCCCGGGGGACTACGAGCAGTACTTC
TRBJ1-1 TRBD1 - TRBV20-1 CSLYDRGVNTEAFF TGCAGTCTTTACGACAGGGGGGTGAACACTGAAGCTTTCTTT
TRBJ1-3 - many TRBV30 CAWSTRGIGNTIYF TGTGCCTGGAGTACCCGCGGGATTGGAAACACCATATATTTT
TRBJ1-1 - - TRBV21-1 CASSKWVIVTTGAFF TGTGCCAGCAGCAAATGGGTAATTGTGACAACAGGAGCTTTCTTT